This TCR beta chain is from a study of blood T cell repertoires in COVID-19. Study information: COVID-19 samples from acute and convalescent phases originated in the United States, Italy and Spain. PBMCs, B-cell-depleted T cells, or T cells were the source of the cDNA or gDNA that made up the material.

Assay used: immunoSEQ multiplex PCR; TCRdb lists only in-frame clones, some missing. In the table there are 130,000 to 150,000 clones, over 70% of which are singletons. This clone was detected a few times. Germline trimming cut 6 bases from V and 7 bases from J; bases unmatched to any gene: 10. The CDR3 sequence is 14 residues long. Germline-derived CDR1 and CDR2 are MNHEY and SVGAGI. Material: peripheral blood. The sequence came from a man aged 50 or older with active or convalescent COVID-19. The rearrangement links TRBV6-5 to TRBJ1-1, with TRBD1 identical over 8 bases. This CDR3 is CASRPGQVWGEAFF. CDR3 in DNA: TGTGCCAGCAGACCGGGACAGGTTTGGGGTGAAGCTTTCTTT.